The clone carrying this TCR beta chain was seen a handful of times. CDR1 and CDR2 (germline): LNHDA, SQIVND (reference sequence). The length of the CDR3 is 15 residues. After removal of 6 bases from V and 6 bases from J, the junction contained 7 bases not matched to a gene. Only in-frame clones appear in the TCRdb table, and some are missing; sequencing was by immunoSEQ multiplex PCR. The data show 140,000 to 150,000 clones, 85% to 90% seen once. The data belong to a study of blood T cell repertoires in COVID-19. Sequenced sample: peripheral blood. This TCR was sampled from a woman aged 55-70 years with active COVID-19. The rearrangement joins TRBV19 to TRBJ2-1; TRBD2 matches at 11 bases. The CDR3 nucleotides read TGTGCCAGTAGCCCGGGACTAGCGGTAATCAATGAGCAGTTCTTC. Amino acid sequence: CASSPGLAVINEQFF. Using reference TRBV19 and TRBJ2-1 for the parts outside the CDR3, the full variable domain is DGGITQSPKYLFRKEGQNVTLSCEQNLNHDAMYWYRQDPGQGLRLIYYSQIVNDFQKGDIAEGYSVSREKKESFPLTVTSAQKNPTAFYLCASSPGLAVINEQFFGPGTRLTVL.